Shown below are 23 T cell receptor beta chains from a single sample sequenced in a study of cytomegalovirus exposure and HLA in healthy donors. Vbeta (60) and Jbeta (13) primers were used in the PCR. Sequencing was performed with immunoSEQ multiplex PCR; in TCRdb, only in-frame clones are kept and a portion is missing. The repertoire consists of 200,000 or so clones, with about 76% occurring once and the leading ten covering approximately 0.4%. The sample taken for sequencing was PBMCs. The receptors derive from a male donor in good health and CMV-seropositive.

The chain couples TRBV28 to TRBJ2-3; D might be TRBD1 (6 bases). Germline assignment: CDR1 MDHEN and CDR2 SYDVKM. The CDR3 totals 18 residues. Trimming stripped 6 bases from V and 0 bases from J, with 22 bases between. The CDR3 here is CASSPLGRGRTSTDTQYF. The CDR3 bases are TGTGCCAGCAGCCCCCTCGGCAGGGGACGAACTAGCACAGATACGCAGTATTTT.

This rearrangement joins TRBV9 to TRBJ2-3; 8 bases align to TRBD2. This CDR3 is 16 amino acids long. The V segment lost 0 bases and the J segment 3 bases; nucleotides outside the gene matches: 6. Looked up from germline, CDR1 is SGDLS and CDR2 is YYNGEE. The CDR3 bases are TGTGCCAGCAGCGTAGATTCGGGGGGGCAAACAGATACGCAGTATTTT. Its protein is CASSVDSGGQTDTQYF.

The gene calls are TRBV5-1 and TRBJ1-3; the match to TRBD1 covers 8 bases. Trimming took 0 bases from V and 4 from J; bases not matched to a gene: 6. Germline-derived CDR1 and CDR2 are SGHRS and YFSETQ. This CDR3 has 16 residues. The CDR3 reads CASSLGRTGIGNTIYF. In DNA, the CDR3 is TGCGCCAGCAGCTTGGGTCGGACAGGGATCGGAAACACCATATATTTT.

This CDR3 is CASSTGGGRDQETQYF. CDR3 nucleotides: TGTGCCAGCAGTACAGGGGGCGGGCGGGACCAAGAGACCCAGTACTTC. The chain has TRBV27 and TRBJ2-5; 9 nucleotides agree with TRBD1. Germline V gene sequence: CDR1 MNHEY, CDR2 SMNVEV (reference sequence). The CDR3 is made up of 16 amino acids. V gave up 5 bases and J gave up 0 bases; unmatched junction bases: 7.

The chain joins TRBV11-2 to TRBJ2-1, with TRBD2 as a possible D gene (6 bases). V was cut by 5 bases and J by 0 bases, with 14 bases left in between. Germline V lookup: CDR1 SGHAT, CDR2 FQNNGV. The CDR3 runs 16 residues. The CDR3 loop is CASSPADYRSYNEQFF. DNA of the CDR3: TGTGCCAGCAGCCCGGCGGACTACCGCTCCTACAATGAGCAGTTCTTC.

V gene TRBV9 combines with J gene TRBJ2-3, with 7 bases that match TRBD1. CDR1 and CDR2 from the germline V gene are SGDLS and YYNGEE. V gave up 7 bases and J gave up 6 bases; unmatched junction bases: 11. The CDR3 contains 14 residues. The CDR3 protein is CASAEGAGYDTQYF. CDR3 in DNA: TGTGCCAGCGCCGAGGGGGCAGGGTATGATACGCAGTATTTT.

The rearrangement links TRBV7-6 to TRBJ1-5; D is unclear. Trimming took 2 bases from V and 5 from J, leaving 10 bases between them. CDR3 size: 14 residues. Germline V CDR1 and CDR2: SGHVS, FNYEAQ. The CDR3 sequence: CASSLSGTDQPQHF. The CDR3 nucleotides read TGTGCCAGCAGCTTAAGCGGTACGGATCAGCCCCAGCATTTT.

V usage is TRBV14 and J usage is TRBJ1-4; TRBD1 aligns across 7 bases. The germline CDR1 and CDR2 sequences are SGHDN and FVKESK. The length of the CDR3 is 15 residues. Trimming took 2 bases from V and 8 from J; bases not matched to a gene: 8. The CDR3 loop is CASSQSGQALEKLFF. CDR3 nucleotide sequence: TGTGCCAGCAGCCAATCTGGACAGGCACTGGAAAAACTGTTTTTT. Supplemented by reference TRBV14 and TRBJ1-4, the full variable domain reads EAGVTQFPSHSVIEKGQTVTLRCDPISGHDNLYWYRRVMGKEIKFLLHFVKESKQDESGMPNNRFLAERTGGTYSTLKVQPAELEDSGVYFCASSQSGQALEKLFFGSGTQLSVL.

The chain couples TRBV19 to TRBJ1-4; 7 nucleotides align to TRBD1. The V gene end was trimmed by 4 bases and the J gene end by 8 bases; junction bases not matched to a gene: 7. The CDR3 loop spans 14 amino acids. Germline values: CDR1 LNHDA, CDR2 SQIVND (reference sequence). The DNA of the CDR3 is TGTGCCAGTAGTAACAGGGGTCAGGAGGAAAAACTGTTTTTT. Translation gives CASSNRGQEEKLFF.

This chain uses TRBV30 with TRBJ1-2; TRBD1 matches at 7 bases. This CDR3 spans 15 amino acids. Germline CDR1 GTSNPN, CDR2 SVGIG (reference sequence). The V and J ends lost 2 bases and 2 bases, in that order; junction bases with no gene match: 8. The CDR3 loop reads CAWSYPPDRNYGYTF. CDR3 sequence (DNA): TGTGCCTGGAGTTATCCCCCGGACAGGAACTATGGCTACACCTTC.

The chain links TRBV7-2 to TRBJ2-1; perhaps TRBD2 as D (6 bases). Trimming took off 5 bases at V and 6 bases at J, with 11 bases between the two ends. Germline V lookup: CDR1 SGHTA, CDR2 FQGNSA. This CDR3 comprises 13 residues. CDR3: CASSISGPNEQFF. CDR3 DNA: TGTGCCAGCAGCATTAGCGGACCCAATGAGCAGTTCTTC.

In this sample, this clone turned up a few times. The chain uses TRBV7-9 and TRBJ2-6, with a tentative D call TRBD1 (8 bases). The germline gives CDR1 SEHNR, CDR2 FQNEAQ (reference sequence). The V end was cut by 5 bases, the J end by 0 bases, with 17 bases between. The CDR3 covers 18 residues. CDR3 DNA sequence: TGTGCCAGCAGCGGCAGCGGGACAGGCTTCTCTGGGGCCAACGTCCTGACTTTC. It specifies CASSGSGTGFSGANVLTF.

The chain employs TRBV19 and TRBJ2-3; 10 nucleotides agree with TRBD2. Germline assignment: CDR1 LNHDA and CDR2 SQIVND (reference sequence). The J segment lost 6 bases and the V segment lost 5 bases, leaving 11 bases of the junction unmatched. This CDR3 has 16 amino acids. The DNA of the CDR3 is TGTGCCAGTAGTCCTCCGGGACTAGCGATTTCCGATACGCAGTATTTT. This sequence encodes CASSPPGLAISDTQYF.

CDR3 amino acids: CASTERGLRTYEQYF. The CDR3 DNA reads as TGTGCCAGCACCGAAAGGGGGCTTAGGACCTACGAGCAGTACTTC. The rearrangement links TRBV6-1 to TRBJ2-7; 7 bases fit TRBD1. This CDR3 has 15 amino acids. After removal of 7 bases from V and 2 bases from J, the junction contained 11 bases not matched to a gene. Germline V CDR1 and CDR2: MNHNS, SASEGT.

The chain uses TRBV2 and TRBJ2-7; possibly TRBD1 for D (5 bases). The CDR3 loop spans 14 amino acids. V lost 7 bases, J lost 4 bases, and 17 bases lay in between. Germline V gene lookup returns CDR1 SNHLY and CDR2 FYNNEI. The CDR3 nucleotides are TGTGCCAGCACCCAAGGGGCAGGCTGGTACGAGCAGTACTTC. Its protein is CASTQGAGWYEQYF.

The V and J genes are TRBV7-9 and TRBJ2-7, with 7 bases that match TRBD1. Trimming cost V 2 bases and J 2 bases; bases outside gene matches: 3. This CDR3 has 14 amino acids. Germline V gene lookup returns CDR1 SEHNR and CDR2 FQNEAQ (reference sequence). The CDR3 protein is CASSLSDRTYEQYF. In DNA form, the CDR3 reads TGTGCCAGCAGCTTATCGGACAGGACCTACGAGCAGTACTTC.

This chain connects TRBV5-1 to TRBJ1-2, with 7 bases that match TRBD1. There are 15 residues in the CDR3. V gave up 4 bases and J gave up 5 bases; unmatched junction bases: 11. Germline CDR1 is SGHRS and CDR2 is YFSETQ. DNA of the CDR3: TGCGCCAGCAGCACGCAGACAGGGACGATGTATGGCTACACCTTC. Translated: CASSTQTGTMYGYTF. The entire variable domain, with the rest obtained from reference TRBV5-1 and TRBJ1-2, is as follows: KAGVTQTPRYLIKTRGQQVTLSCSPISGHRSVSWYQQTPGQGLQFLFEYFSETQRNKGNFPGRFSGRQFSNSRSEMNVSTLELGDSALYLCASSTQTGTMYGYTFGSGTRLTVV.

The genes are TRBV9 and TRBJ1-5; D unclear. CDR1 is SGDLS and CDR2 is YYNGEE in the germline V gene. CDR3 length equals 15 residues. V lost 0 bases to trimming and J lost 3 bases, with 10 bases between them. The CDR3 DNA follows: TGTGCCAGCAGCGTAGGTTCGTCCTTCAATCAGCCCCAGCATTTT. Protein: CASSVGSSFNQPQHF.

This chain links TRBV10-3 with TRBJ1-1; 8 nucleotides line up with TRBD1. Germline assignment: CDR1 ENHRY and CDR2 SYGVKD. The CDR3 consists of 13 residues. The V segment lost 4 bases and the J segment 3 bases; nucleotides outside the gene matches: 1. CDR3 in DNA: TGTGCCATCAGTGGGGGACAGGACACTGAAGCTTTCTTT. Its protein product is CAISGGQDTEAFF.

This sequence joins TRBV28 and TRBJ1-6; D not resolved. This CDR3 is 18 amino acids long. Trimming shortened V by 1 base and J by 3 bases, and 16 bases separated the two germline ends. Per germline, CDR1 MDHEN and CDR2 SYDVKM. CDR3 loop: CASSLSPRRAGYNSPLHF. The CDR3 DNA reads TGTGCCAGCAGTTTATCCCCTCGGAGGGCGGGCTATAATTCACCCCTCCACTTT.

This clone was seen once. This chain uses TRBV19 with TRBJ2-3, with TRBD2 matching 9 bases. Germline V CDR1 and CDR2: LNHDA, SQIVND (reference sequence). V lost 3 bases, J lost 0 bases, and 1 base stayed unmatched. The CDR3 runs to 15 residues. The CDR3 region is CASSISGGSTDTQYF. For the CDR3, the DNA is TGTGCCAGTAGTATTAGCGGGGGAAGCACAGATACGCAGTATTTT.

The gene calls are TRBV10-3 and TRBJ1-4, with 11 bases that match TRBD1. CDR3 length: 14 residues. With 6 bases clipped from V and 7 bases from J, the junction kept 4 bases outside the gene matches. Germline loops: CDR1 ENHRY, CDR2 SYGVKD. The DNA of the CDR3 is TGTGCCATCAGGGAGGGGACAGGGGGTGAAAAACTGTTTTTT. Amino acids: CAIREGTGGEKLFF.

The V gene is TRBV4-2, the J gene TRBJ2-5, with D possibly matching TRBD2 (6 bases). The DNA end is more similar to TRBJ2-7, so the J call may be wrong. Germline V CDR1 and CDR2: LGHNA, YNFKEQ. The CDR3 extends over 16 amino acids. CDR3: CASSQEGGASSYEQYF. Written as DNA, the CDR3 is TGTGCCAGCAGCCAAGAAGGCGGGGCCTCCTCCTACGAGCAGTACTTC.